This TCR beta chain is from a study of cytomegalovirus exposure and HLA in healthy donors. The study's findings and limits: Fewer N-insertions (relative to the approximately 670-donor mean) were reportedly seen in an Asian-associated ancestry cluster in a later analysis. Per a later analysis, HLA-associated TCR beta chains showed more clonal expansion than other, equally common TCR beta chains. Later, TCR association rates were found to vary by HLA locus, highest for DRB1 and lowest for HLA-C. CMV serostatus was the only immune exposure information that was available.

Concerning this clone: What it recognizes is unknown.

The V and J ends lost 5 bases and 2 bases, in that order; junction bases with no gene match: 11. The CDR3 spans 17 residues. Germline V gene sequence: CDR1 KGHSH, CDR2 LQKENI. The PCR used 60 Vbeta and 13 Jbeta primers. Generated by immunoSEQ multiplex PCR, the TCRdb table keeps only in-frame clones and is missing some. Found here are 140,000 to 150,000 clones, roughly 9.7% of them singletons; the top ten hold about 1.9%. V is TRBV18 and J is TRBJ1-5; 8 bases agree with TRBD1. Sequenced sample: PBMCs. The receptor comes from a man aged 50-59 years in good health and CMV-seronegative. CDR3 DNA: TGTGCCAGCTCATTAGGACAGGGTCTTTATGGCAATCAGCCCCAGCATTTT. Amino acid sequence: CASSLGQGLYGNQPQHF. The full variable domain, its missing parts supplied by reference TRBV18 and TRBJ1-5, is NAGVMQNPRHLVRRRGQEARLRCSPMKGHSHVYWYRQLPEEGLKFMVYLQKENIIDESGMPKERFSAEFPKEGPSILRIQQVVRGDSAAYFCASSLGQGLYGNQPQHFGDGTRLSIL.